A single sample is the source of the 13 T cell receptor beta chains below, sequenced in a study of cytomegalovirus exposure and HLA in healthy donors. PCR was performed using 60 Vbeta and 13 Jbeta primers. The repertoire was sequenced with immunoSEQ multiplex PCR; TCRdb's copy has only in-frame clones and lacks some. The sample lists approximately 140,000 clones; approximately 80% were seen once. The material sequenced was PBMCs. The receptor set was obtained from a man aged 35 to 55 in good health and CMV-seronegative.

The chain uses TRBV7-2 and TRBJ2-7; 7 bases line up with TRBD1. CDR1 and CDR2 (germline): SGHTA, FQGNSA. CDR3 length: 14 residues. V was clipped by 5 bases and J by 2 bases; unmatched bases: 6. CDR3 amino acids: CASSTWTGPYEQYF. The CDR3 region has the DNA TGTGCCAGCAGCACCTGGACAGGCCCCTACGAGCAGTACTTC.

This clone showed up just a few times. J is TRBJ2-1 and V is TRBV6-1, with 13 bases fitting TRBD2. This CDR3 is 15 amino acids long. V trimming: 6 bases; J trimming: 6 bases; junction bases outside the gene matches: 5. Germline V gene sequence: CDR1 MNHNS, CDR2 SASEGT. The CDR3 DNA reads TGTGCCAGCAGCCCCACTAGCGGGGGGGCCAATGAGCAGTTCTTC. Translating gives CASSPTSGGANEQFF.

This clone was recorded only once. The J gene is TRBJ2-7, the V gene TRBV2; tentatively, D is TRBD2 (5 bases). This CDR3 has 11 residues. Germline assignment: CDR1 SNHLY and CDR2 FYNNEI. V was pared by 6 bases and J by 5 bases, with 8 bases between. CDR3 DNA: TGTGCCAGCAGCCCTAGCCACGAGCAGTACTTC. It is translated as CASSPSHEQYF.

This chain connects TRBV19 to TRBJ2-2; 7 nucleotides align to TRBD2. Germline-derived CDR1 and CDR2 are LNHDA and SQIVND (reference sequence). This CDR3 has 15 amino acids. V dropped 5 bases and J dropped 4; count of bases not matched to a gene: 7. CDR3 sequence: CASSPLAETTGELFF. DNA of the CDR3: TGTGCCAGTAGTCCCCTAGCGGAGACCACCGGGGAGCTGTTTTTT.

This rearrangement joins TRBV5-6 to TRBJ2-7, with 8 bases lining up with TRBD1. The V segment lost 4 bases and the J segment 3 bases; nucleotides outside the gene matches: 15. The CDR3 loop spans 17 amino acids. Germline-derived CDR1 and CDR2 are SGHDT and YYEEEE. The CDR3 DNA follows: TGTGCCAGCAGCGCCTTTACCGGGACAGGAAAGGACTACGAGCAGTACTTC. Translated, it gives CASSAFTGTGKDYEQYF. The full variable domain, rest sourced from reference TRBV5-6 and TRBJ2-7, is DAGVTQSPTHLIKTRGQQVTLRCSPKSGHDTVSWYQQALGQGPQFIFQYYEEEERQRGNFPDRFSGHQFPNYSSELNVNALLLGDSALYLCASSAFTGTGKDYEQYFGPGTRLTVT.

Only a few counts were recorded for this clone. The genes are TRBV6-6 and TRBJ2-2, with 7 bases that match TRBD1. Per germline, CDR1 MNHNY and CDR2 SVGAGI (reference sequence). The CDR3 runs to 14 residues. J gave up 1 base and V 7 bases, and 3 bases lay outside the gene matches. The CDR3 DNA sequence: TGTGCCAGCACGGGACAGCTGAACACCGGGGAGCTGTTTTTT. Protein sequence: CASTGQLNTGELFF.

The V gene is TRBV6-1, the J gene TRBJ1-3; D is perhaps TRBD1 (5 bases). Deletions cut 4 bases from V and 0 bases from J, with 13 bases between. CDR1 MNHNS and CDR2 SASEGT come from the germline V gene. This CDR3 is built from 16 residues. The CDR3 sequence: CASSAAGDYSGNTIYF. The CDR3 coding sequence is TGTGCCAGCAGTGCGGCGGGGGACTACTCTGGAAACACCATATATTTT.

This sequence joins TRBV11-3 and TRBJ2-3, with D tentatively TRBD1 (6 bases). Germline-derived CDR1 and CDR2 are SGHNT and YENEEA. Trimming left V 5 bases short and J 6 bases short, with 12 bases between. The CDR3 is 13 residues long. In DNA form, the CDR3 reads TGTGCCAGCAGCACGAGGGGGATGGATACGCAGTATTTT. Translated, it gives CASSTRGMDTQYF. The whole variable domain, remainder taken from reference TRBV11-3 and TRBJ2-3, is EAGVVQSPRYKIIEKKQPVAFWCNPISGHNTLYWYLQNLGQGPELLIRYENEEAVDDSQLPKDRFSAERLKGVDSTLKIQPAELGDSAVYLCASSTRGMDTQYFGPGTRLTVL.

The chain links TRBV19 to TRBJ2-7, with 7 bases fitting TRBD1. The CDR3 is 14 residues long. V shed 7 bases and J 2 bases; nucleotides not matched to a gene: 8. Germline V gene lookup returns CDR1 LNHDA and CDR2 SQIVND (reference sequence). The DNA for the CDR3 is TGTGCCAGTAAATTTGTTCAGGGGGCCTACGAGCAGTACTTC. Residues: CASKFVQGAYEQYF.

This clone was seen a few times. The chain employs TRBV18 and TRBJ1-6; 7 bases match TRBD1. The CDR3 runs 16 residues. Germline-derived CDR1 and CDR2 are KGHSH and LQKENI. After removal of 6 bases from V and 10 bases from J, the junction contained 15 bases not matched to a gene. Here the CDR3 reads CASSPRIAGGDSPLHF. The CDR3 nucleotides read TGTGCCAGCTCCCCAAGGATCGCAGGGGGAGACTCACCCCTCCACTTT.

The chain links TRBV6-5 to TRBJ1-2, with D tentatively TRBD1 (5 bases). The germline V gene encodes CDR1 MNHEY and CDR2 SVGAGI. CDR3 length equals 13 residues. V was pared by 6 bases and J by 0 bases, with 8 bases between. CDR3 sequence reads: CASSPGTNYGYTF. CDR3 bases: TGTGCCAGCAGCCCAGGGACTAACTATGGCTACACCTTC.

The chain carries TRBV6-1 and TRBJ2-1; 8 bases map to TRBD2. Germline CDR1 MNHNS, CDR2 SASEGT. J was trimmed by 4 bases and V by 4 bases; bases with no gene match: 9. CDR3 size: 16 residues. The CDR3 bases are TGTGCCAGCAGTGTCCCTCGGGGGGGAGGGTACAATGAGCAGTTCTTC. This codes for CASSVPRGGGYNEQFF.

The genes are TRBV12-5 and TRBJ1-4; the match to TRBD1 covers 7 bases. The CDR3 is made up of 18 amino acids. Trimming removed 2 bases from V and 0 bases from J; junction bases left unmatched: 9. Germline loops: CDR1 LGHNT, CDR2 FRNRAP. CDR3 sequence reads: CASGLSKQGNATNEKLFF. The CDR3 DNA sequence: TGTGCTAGTGGTTTGTCAAAACAGGGGAATGCAACTAATGAAAAACTGTTTTTT. The full variable domain, completed using reference TRBV12-5 and TRBJ1-4, is DARVTQTPRHKVTEMGQEVTMRCQPILGHNTVFWYRQTMMQGLELLAYFRNRAPLDDSGMPKDRFSAEMPDATLATLKIQPSEPRDSAVYFCASGLSKQGNATNEKLFFGSGTQLSVL.